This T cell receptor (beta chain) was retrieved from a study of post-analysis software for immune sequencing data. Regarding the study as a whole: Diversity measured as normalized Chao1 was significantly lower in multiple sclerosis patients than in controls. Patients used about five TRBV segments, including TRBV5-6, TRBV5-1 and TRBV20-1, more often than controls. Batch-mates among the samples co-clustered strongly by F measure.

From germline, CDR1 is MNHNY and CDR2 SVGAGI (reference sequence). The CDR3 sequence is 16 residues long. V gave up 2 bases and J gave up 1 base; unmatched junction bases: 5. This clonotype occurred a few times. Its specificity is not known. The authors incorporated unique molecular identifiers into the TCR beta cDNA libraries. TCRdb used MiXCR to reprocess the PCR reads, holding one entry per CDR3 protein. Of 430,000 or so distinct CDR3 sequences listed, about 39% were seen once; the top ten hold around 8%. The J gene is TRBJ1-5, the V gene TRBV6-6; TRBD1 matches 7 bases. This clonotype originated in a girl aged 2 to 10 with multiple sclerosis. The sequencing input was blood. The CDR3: CASSYLQGGSNQPQHF. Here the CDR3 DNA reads TGTGCCAGCAGTTACCTCCAGGGGGGGAGCAATCAGCCCCAGCATTTT.